These 11 T cell receptor beta chains were all obtained from the same sample, sequenced in a study of cytomegalovirus exposure and HLA in healthy donors (dated by TCRdb to 2015 to 2018). The method was the immunoSEQ multiplex PCR assay. In TCRdb, the immuneACCESS table is reduced to in-frame sequences with V and J assigned. These tables do not hold every clone; where another copy was compared, an unresolved V gene accounts for under half, and the others remain unexplained. This sample lists roughly 70,000 clones; over 95% were detected once. The top ten clonotypes cover roughly 5% of the sample. Sequences were obtained from PBMCs. These TCRs come from a woman between 18 and 29 years old in good health and CMV-seropositive.

The chain employs TRBV28 and TRBJ2-1, with D perhaps TRBD1 (6 bases). The germline V gene has CDR1 MDHEN and CDR2 SYDVKM. With 7 bases removed from V and 3 bases from J, the gap between germline ends came to 10 bases. This CDR3 is 13 amino acids long. This CDR3 is CASKGVYYNEQFF. The CDR3 coding sequence is TGTGCCAGCAAGGGGGTATACTACAATGAGCAGTTCTTC.

The rearrangement links TRBV6-6 to TRBJ2-7; D is uncertain. CDR3 length equals 14 residues. Per the germline V gene, CDR1 is MNHNY and CDR2 is SVGAGI (reference sequence). V was clipped by 2 bases and J by 2 bases, with 10 bases between them. The CDR3 DNA follows: TGTGCCAGCAGTTACGGCCTCGTCACCTACGAGCAGTACTTC. This gives the protein CASSYGLVTYEQYF.

This chain links TRBV30 with TRBJ2-5, with a possible D match to TRBD2 (6 bases). CDR1 and CDR2 from the germline V gene are GTSNPN and SVGIG (reference sequence). This CDR3 has 13 residues. Between the trimmed V and J ends, which lost 2 bases and 2 bases, there was a span of 9 bases. The CDR3 reads CAWSLGLQETQYF. CDR3 DNA: TGTGCCTGGAGTCTGGGACTTCAAGAGACCCAGTACTTC.

The chain joins TRBV15 to TRBJ1-4; 9 bases agree with TRBD1. CDR3 length equals 14 residues. V was pared by 5 bases and J by 8 bases, with 6 bases of the junction left unmatched. Germline V gene sequence: CDR1 LNHNV, CDR2 YYDKDF (reference sequence). The chain's CDR3 is CATSGGQGREKLFF. DNA for the CDR3: TGTGCCACCAGCGGCGGACAGGGGCGAGAAAAACTGTTTTTT.

The V gene is TRBV18, the J gene TRBJ1-5; D is perhaps TRBD1 (5 bases). The ends were cut back, 2 bases at V and 9 bases at J, with 17 bases in the middle. Germline CDR1 is KGHSH and CDR2 is LQKENI. The CDR3 spans 15 residues. The CDR3 DNA reads TGTGCCAGCTCACCAAAAAAAGTTTCAGGGCTGCCCCAGCATTTT. Protein product: CASSPKKVSGLPQHF.

The chain is built from TRBV5-1 and TRBJ2-5, with 11 bases that match TRBD2. Trimming cost V 4 bases and J 2 bases; bases outside gene matches: 4. This CDR3 has 15 amino acids. CDR1 is SGHRS, CDR2 YFSETQ, per germline. CDR3 residues: CASSAGLAVQETQYF. Here the CDR3 DNA reads TGCGCCAGCAGCGCGGGACTAGCGGTGCAAGAGACCCAGTACTTC.

The sample holds one count of this clone. The chain is built from TRBV6-6 and TRBJ2-1; no firm D call. Germline CDR1 is MNHNY and CDR2 is SVGAGI (reference sequence). This CDR3 region has 12 residues. V lost 5 bases to trimming and J lost 10 bases, with 12 bases between them. The CDR3 is CASSLRRREQFF. The CDR3 DNA sequence: TGTGCCAGCAGTCTGCGGAGACGGGAGCAGTTCTTC.

V and J are TRBV4-3 and TRBJ2-1, with 14 nucleotides matching TRBD2. This CDR3 spans 15 amino acids. Losses at the gene ends were 4 bases for V and 10 bases for J; bases not matched to a gene: 6. Germline V CDR1 and CDR2: LGHNA, YSLEER. CDR3 nucleotides: TGCGCCAGCAGCCGACTAGCGGGAGGGCCCAACGAGCAGTTCTTC. It encodes CASSRLAGGPNEQFF.

The CDR3 loop reads CASSLAPQGGEQYF. The CDR3 bases are TGCGCCAGCAGCTTGGCGCCACAGGGTGGCGAGCAGTACTTC. This chain connects TRBV5-1 to TRBJ2-7; TRBD1 might be the D (6 bases). The CDR3 has 14 residues. Trimming left V 0 bases short and J 6 bases short, with 13 bases between. CDR1 is SGHRS and CDR2 is YFSETQ in the germline V gene.

The chain employs TRBV28 and TRBJ2-7; 10 positions match TRBD2. CDR1 and CDR2 (germline): MDHEN, SYDVKM. This CDR3 is 15 amino acids long. Trimming removed 7 bases from V and 7 bases from J; junction bases left unmatched: 13. The CDR3 reads CASTPNESGREEQYF. CDR3 coding DNA: TGTGCCAGCACCCCAAACGAAAGCGGGAGGGAAGAGCAGTACTTC.

The CDR3 loop reads CASSTNQGSNYEQYF. Written as DNA, the CDR3 is TGTGCCAGCAGTACCAATCAGGGCAGTAACTACGAGCAGTACTTC. The genes are TRBV14 and TRBJ2-7; D is possibly TRBD1 (5 bases). V shed 6 bases and J shed 3 bases, with 18 bases lying between them. This CDR3 is 15 amino acids long. Germline V lookup: CDR1 SGHDN, CDR2 FVKESK. The complete variable domain, with remaining parts taken from reference TRBV14 and TRBJ2-7, reads EAGVTQFPSHSVIEKGQTVTLRCDPISGHDNLYWYRRVMGKEIKFLLHFVKESKQDESGMPNNRFLAERTGGTYSTLKVQPAELEDSGVYFCASSTNQGSNYEQYFGPGTRLTVT.